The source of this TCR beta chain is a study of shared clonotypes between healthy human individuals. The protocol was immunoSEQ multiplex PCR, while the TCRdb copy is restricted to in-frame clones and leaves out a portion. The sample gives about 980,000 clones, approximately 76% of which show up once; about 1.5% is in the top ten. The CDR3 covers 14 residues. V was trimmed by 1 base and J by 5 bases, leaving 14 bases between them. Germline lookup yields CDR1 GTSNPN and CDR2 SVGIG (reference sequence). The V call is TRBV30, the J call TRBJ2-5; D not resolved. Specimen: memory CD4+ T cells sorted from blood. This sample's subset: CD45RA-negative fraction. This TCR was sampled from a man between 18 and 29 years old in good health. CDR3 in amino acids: CAWSGEALGETQYF. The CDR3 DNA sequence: TGTGCCTGGAGTGGCGAGGCTTTGGGGGAGACCCAGTACTTC.